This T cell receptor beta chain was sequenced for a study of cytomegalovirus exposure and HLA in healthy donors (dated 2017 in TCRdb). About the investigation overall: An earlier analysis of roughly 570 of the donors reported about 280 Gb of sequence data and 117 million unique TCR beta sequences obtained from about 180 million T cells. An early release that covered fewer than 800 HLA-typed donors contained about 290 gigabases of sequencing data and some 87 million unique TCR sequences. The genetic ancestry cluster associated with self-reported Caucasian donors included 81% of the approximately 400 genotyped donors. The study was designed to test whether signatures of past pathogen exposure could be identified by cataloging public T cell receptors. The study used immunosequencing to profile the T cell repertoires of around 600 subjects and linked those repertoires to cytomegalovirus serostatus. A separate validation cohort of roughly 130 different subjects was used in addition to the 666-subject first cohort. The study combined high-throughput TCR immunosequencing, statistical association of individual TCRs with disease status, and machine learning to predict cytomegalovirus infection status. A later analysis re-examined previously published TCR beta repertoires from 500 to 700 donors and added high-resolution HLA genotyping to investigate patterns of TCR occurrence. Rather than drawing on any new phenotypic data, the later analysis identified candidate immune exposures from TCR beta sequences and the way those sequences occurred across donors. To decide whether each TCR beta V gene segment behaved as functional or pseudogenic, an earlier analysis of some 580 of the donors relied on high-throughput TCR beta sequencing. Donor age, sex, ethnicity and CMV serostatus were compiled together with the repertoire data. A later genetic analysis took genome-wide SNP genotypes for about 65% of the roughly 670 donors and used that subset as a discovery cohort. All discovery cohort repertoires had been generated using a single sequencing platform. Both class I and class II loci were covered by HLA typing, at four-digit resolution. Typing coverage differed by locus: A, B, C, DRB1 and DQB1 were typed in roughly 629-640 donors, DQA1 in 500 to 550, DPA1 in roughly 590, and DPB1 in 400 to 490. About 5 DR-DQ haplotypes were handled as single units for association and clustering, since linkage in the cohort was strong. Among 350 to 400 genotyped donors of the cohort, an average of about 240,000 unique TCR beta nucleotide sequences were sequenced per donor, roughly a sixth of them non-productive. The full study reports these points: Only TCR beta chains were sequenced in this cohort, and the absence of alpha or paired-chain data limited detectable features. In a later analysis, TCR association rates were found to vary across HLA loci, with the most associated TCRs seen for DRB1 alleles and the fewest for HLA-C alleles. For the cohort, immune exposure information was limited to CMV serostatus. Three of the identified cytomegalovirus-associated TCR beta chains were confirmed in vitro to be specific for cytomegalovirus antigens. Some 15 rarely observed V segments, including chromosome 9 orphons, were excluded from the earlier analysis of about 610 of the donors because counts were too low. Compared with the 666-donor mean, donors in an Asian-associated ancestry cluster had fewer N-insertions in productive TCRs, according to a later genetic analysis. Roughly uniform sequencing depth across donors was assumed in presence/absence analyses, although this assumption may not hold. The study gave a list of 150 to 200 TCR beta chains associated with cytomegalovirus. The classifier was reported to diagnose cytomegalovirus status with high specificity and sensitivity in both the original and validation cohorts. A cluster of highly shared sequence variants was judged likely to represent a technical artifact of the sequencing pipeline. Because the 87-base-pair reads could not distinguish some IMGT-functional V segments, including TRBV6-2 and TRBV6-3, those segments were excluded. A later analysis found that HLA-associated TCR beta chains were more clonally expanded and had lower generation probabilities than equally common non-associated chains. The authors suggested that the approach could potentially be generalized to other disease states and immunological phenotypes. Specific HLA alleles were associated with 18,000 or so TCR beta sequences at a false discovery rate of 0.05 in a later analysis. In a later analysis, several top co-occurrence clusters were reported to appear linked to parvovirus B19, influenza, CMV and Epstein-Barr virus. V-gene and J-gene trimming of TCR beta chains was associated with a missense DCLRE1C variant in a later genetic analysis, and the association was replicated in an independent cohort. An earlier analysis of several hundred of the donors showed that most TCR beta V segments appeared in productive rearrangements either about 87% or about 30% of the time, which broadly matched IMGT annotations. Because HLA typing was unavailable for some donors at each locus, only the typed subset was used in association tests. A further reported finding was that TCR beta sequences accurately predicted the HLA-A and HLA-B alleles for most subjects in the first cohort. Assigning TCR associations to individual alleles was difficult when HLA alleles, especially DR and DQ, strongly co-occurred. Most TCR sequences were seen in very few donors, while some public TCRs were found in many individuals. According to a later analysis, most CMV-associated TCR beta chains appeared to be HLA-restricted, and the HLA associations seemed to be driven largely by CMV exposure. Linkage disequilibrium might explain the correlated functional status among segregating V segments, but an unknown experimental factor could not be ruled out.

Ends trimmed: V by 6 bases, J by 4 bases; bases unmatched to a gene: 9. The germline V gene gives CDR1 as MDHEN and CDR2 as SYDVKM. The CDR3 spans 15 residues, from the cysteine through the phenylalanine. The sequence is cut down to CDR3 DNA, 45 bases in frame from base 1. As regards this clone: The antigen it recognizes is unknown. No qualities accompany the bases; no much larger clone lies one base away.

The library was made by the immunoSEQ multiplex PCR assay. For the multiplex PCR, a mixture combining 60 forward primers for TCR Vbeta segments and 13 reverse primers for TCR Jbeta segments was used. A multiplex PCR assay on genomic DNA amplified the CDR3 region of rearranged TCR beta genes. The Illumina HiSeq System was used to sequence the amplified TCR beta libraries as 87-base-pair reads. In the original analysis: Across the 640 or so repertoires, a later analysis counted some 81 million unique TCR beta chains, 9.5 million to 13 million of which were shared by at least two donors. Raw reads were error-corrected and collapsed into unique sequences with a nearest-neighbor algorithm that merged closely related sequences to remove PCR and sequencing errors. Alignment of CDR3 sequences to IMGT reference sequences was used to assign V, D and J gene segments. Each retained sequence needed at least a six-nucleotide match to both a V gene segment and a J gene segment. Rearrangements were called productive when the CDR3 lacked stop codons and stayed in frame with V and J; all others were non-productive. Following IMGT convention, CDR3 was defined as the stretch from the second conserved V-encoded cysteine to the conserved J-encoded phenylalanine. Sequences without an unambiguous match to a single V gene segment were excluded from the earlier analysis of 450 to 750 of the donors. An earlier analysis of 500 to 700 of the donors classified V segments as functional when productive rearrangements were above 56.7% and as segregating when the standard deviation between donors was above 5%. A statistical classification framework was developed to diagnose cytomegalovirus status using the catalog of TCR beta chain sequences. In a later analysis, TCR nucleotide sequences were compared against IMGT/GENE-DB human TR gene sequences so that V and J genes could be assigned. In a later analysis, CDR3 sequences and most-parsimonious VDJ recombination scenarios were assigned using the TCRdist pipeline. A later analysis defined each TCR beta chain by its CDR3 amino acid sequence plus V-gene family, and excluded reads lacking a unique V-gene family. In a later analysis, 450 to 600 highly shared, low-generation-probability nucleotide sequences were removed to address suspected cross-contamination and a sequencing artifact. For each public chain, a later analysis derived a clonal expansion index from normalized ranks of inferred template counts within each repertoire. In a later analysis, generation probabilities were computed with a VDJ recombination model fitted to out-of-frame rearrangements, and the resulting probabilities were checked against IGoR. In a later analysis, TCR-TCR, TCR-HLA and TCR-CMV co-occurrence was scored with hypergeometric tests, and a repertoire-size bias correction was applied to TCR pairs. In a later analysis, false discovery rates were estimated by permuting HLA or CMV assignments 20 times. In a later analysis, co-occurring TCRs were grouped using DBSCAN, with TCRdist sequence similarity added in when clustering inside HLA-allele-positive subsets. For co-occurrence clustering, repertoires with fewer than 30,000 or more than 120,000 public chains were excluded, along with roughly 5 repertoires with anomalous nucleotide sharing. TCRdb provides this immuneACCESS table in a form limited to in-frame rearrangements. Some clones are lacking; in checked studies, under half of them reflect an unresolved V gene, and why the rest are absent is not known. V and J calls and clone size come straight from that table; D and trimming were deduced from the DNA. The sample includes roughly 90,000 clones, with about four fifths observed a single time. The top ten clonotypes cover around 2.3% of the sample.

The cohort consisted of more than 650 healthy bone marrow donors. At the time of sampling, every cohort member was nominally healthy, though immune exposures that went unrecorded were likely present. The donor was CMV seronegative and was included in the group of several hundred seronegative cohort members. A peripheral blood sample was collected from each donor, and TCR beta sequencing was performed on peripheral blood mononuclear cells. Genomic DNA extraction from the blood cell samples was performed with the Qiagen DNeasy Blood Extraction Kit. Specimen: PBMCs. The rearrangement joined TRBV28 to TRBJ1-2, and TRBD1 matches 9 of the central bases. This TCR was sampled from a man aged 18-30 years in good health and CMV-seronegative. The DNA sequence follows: TGTGCCAGCAGCGACAGTACAGGGGGCGGCTATGGCTACACCTTC. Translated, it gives CASSDSTGGGYGYTF.